The source of this T cell receptor beta chain is a study of blood T cell repertoires in COVID-19. Here immunoSEQ multiplex PCR was the method, and the copy in TCRdb shows in-frame clones only, minus some. In the table there are about 150,000 clones, around 80% of which are singletons. The receptor was derived from a human donor in a cohort sampled during active COVID-19. Source material: peripheral blood.

In DNA, the CDR3 is TGTGCCAGCAGTTTATCGTGGCAGGGGGCAGGTGGAAACACCATATATTTT. This sequence encodes CASSLSWQGAGGNTIYF. This chain connects TRBV27 to TRBJ1-3, with TRBD1 matching 8 bases. From germline, CDR1 is MNHEY and CDR2 SMNVEV (reference sequence). The trim removed 0 bases at V and 3 bases at J, leaving 7 bases unmatched. The CDR3 is 17 residues long.